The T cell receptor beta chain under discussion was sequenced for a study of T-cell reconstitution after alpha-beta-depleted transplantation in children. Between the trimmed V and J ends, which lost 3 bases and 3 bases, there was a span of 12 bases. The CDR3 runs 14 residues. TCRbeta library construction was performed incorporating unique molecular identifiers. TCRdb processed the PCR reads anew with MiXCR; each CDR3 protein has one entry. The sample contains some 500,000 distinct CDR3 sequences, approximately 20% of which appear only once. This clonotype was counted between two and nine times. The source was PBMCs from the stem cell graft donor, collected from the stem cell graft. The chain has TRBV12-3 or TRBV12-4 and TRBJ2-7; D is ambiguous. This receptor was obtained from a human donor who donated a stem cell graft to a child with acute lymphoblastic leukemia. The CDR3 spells CASSFVGLGYEQYF. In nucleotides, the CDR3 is TGTGCCAGCAGTTTTGTTGGGCTAGGCTACGAGCAGTACTTC.